The 16 T cell receptor beta chains below all came from one sample that was sequenced in a study of graft-versus-host responses after intestinal transplantation. Sequencing was performed with immunoSEQ multiplex PCR; in TCRdb, only in-frame clones are kept and a portion is missing. The profile shows just over 95,000 clones, about 94% of them singletons. Their specific antigens are unknown. Material: unstimulated CD4+ T cells sorted from spleen or lymph node cells, obtained before intestinal transplant. All receptors derive from a human donor who received an intestinal transplant.

The J gene is TRBJ1-1, the V gene TRBV7-2, with 7 bases aligning to TRBD1. This CDR3 region has 14 residues. V shed 5 bases, J shed 1 base, and the junction held 4 bases outside the gene matches. Germline assignment: CDR1 SGHTA and CDR2 FQGNSA. The CDR3 nucleotides are TGTGCCAGCAGCAAAAGACAGGGGAACACTGAAGCTTTCTTT. It translates to CASSKRQGNTEAFF.

The chain combines TRBV7-2 with TRBJ2-5, with TRBD2 matching 8 bases. There are 16 residues in the CDR3. J was trimmed by 5 bases and V by 4 bases; bases with no gene match: 12. Germline V lookup: CDR1 SGHTA, CDR2 FQGNSA. CDR3 bases: TGTGCCAGCAGCTCCCAAACTAGCGGCACTACGGAGACCCAGTACTTC. As protein: CASSSQTSGTTETQYF.

This clone was counted once. The V gene is TRBV5-4, the J gene TRBJ1-1; 7 bases map to TRBD1. The germline V gene has CDR1 SGHNT and CDR2 YYREEE (reference sequence). This CDR3 spans 12 amino acids. Unmatched junction bases numbered 6, after V lost 5 bases and J lost 8 bases. The CDR3 reads CASRRDSGEAFF. The CDR3 bases are TGTGCCAGCAGGCGGGACAGCGGGGAAGCTTTCTTT.

The V call is TRBV6-1, the J call TRBJ1-1; D uncertain. Trimming stripped 3 bases from V and 1 base from J, with 12 bases between. This CDR3 has 15 amino acids. Germline CDR1 is MNHNS and CDR2 is SASEGT. The CDR3 DNA sequence: TGTGCCAGCAGTGATTCGGGTCTCCAGAACACTGAAGCTTTCTTT. The encoded protein is CASSDSGLQNTEAFF.

The genes are TRBV28 and TRBJ2-7; the D gene is possibly TRBD2 (5 bases). Germline V gene data show CDR1 as MDHEN and CDR2 as SYDVKM. The CDR3 is made up of 13 amino acids. V dropped 2 bases and J dropped 2 bases, with 7 bases sitting between them. The CDR3 region has the DNA TGTGCCAGCAGTTTACTAGCCCCCTACGAGCAGTACTTC. Translated: CASSLLAPYEQYF.

This clone was found once. The rearrangement links TRBV5-1 to TRBJ2-3; D gene unclear. Germline V gives CDR1 SGHRS, CDR2 YFSETQ. The germline V and J ends were trimmed by 4 bases and 1 base, with 10 bases remaining between them. The CDR3 has 14 residues. In DNA, the CDR3 is TGCGCCAGCAGCCGCGTGCTGGGCACAGATACGCAGTATTTT. It specifies CASSRVLGTDTQYF.

The chain couples TRBV4-1 to TRBJ2-7; 7 bases match TRBD2. Trimming at V came to 4 bases and at J to 5 bases, leaving 17 bases not matched to a gene. This CDR3 comprises 17 residues. CDR1 is MGHRA, CDR2 YSYEKL, per germline. The CDR3 nucleotides read TGCGCCAGCAGCCGAACTATTCTAGCGGCGCTGGACAACGAGCAGTACTTC. This sequence encodes CASSRTILAALDNEQYF.

The V and J genes are TRBV5-5 and TRBJ1-5, with TRBD1 matching over 8 bases. The CDR3 has 14 amino acids. Germline V gene sequence: CDR1 SGHKS, CDR2 YYEKEE (reference sequence). V lost 0 bases and J lost 6; bases outside the gene matches: 2. The CDR3, as DNA: TGTGCCAGCAGCTTGGGGACAGGGTCTCAGCCCCAGCATTTT. Its protein product is CASSLGTGSQPQHF.

The rearrangement links TRBV9 to TRBJ1-2, with D perhaps matching TRBD1 (5 bases). The CDR3 runs 15 residues. Germline CDR1 is SGDLS and CDR2 is YYNGEE. The V and J ends lost 0 bases and 3 bases respectively, with 12 bases between them. The CDR3 nucleotides read TGTGCCAGCAGCGTAGGTTGGGGCGCGGACTATGGCTACACCTTC. Amino acids: CASSVGWGADYGYTF.

The chain has TRBV7-6 and TRBJ2-5; 10 bases line up with TRBD2. Germline lookup yields CDR1 SGHVS and CDR2 FNYEAQ. Trimming at V came to 5 bases and at J to 3 bases, leaving 6 bases not matched to a gene. CDR3 length: 15 amino acids. DNA for the CDR3: TGTGCCAGCAGCAAACTAGCGGGACGAGAAGAGACCCAGTACTTC. Translating gives CASSKLAGREETQYF. Combining the CDR3 with reference TRBV7-6 and TRBJ2-5 gives the whole variable domain GAGVSQSPRYKVTKRGQDVALRCDPISGHVSLYWYRQALGQGPEFLTYFNYEAQQDKSGLPNDRFSAERPEGSISTLTIQRTEQRDSAMYRCASSKLAGREETQYFGPGTRLLVL.

This clone was seen a single time. The chain employs TRBV6-5 and TRBJ1-2, with 7 positions matching TRBD1. The CDR3 has 14 residues. J gave up 4 bases and V 6 bases, and 8 bases lay outside the gene matches. Germline V gene sequence: CDR1 MNHEY, CDR2 SVGAGI. The CDR3 reads CASSPTGIGYGYTF. CDR3 bases: TGTGCCAGCAGCCCGACAGGGATCGGCTATGGCTACACCTTC.

The chain has TRBV2 and TRBJ1-4, with no clear D. From germline, CDR1 is SNHLY and CDR2 FYNNEI. The CDR3 spans 14 residues. Trimming took off 0 bases at V and 5 bases at J, with 7 bases between the two ends. This chain's CDR3 is CASSEAVRNEKLFF. The CDR3, as DNA: TGTGCCAGCAGTGAAGCGGTGAGGAATGAAAAACTGTTTTTT.

The rearrangement joins TRBV6-5 to TRBJ2-7; 8 bases match TRBD1. V was clipped by 5 bases and J by 5 bases; unmatched bases: 5. The CDR3 loop spans 13 amino acids. The germline V gene has CDR1 MNHEY and CDR2 SVGAGI. As DNA, the CDR3 is TGTGCCAGCAGTCGACAGGGGCCTCACGAGCAGTACTTC. This gives the protein CASSRQGPHEQYF.

The V gene is TRBV9, the J gene TRBJ1-1, with 12 bases identical to TRBD1. Germline V lookup: CDR1 SGDLS, CDR2 YYNGEE. The CDR3 covers 16 residues. The V and J ends lost 4 bases and 0 bases, in that order; junction bases with no gene match: 4. This chain's CDR3 is CASSPGTGGVNTEAFF. The CDR3 DNA reads TGTGCCAGCAGCCCCGGGACAGGGGGCGTGAACACTGAAGCTTTCTTT.

V is TRBV28 and J is TRBJ2-7, with 10 bases identical to TRBD2. This CDR3 has 18 residues. The V and J ends lost 3 bases and 0 bases, in that order; junction bases with no gene match: 11. Germline V gene sequence: CDR1 MDHEN, CDR2 SYDVKM. The CDR3 region is CASSFVGLAAQSSYEQYF. The DNA for the CDR3 is TGTGCCAGCAGTTTCGTCGGACTAGCGGCTCAGAGCTCCTACGAGCAGTACTTC.

A few counts support this clone. This CDR3 is CASSETIGGELFF. The CDR3 DNA follows: TGCGCCAGCAGTGAGACCATCGGCGGGGAGCTGTTTTTT. This chain connects TRBV10-1 to TRBJ2-2; D gene unclear. Germline V gene sequence: CDR1 WNHNN, CDR2 SYGVQD (reference sequence). The CDR3 runs to 13 residues. V was trimmed by 2 bases and J by 7 bases, leaving 8 bases between them.